Listed here is a single T cell receptor beta chain. No antigen is known for it. TCRdb's copy holds only in-frame clones and misses some; the assay was immunoSEQ multiplex PCR. Among 2,500 to 4,000 clones listed, over 75% were seen once. The sample is drawn from a study of chemoradiotherapy in HPV16-positive cancers. Study details: Functional T-cell assays on two HPV16-positive patients' cells defined candidate HPV-specific clones and common TCR motifs.

The study's findings and limits: Candidate HPV-specific clones and E7-related TCR motifs grew in tumor during treatment. Functional assays defining HPV-specific T cells used only a couple of HPV16-positive patients.

V lost 1 base and J 9 bases, leaving 7 bases between the germline ends. The length of the CDR3 is 13 residues. In germline, CDR1 is MGHRA, CDR2 YSYEKL. Repertoires were sampled repeatedly during chemoradiotherapy. The starting material was tumor tissue, obtained from a patient who underwent chemoradiotherapy. The chain uses TRBV4-1 and TRBJ1-6; possible D gene TRBD1, 6 bases. This TCR derives from a human donor with HPV-associated anogenital cancer. CDR3 sequence reads: CASSQGRGSPLHF. In DNA form, the CDR3 reads TGCGCCAGCAGCCAAGGCAGGGGTTCACCCCTCCACTTT.